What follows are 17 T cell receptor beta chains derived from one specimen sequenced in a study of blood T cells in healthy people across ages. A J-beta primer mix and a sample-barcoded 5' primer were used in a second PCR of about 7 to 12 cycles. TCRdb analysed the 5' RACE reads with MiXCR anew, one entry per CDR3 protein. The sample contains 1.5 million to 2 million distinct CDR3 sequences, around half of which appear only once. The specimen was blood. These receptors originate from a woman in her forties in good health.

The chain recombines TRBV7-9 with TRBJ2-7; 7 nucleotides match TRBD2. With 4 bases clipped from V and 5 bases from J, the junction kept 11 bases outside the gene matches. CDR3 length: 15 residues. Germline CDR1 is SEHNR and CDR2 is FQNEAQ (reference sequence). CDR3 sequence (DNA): TGTGCCAGCAGCTCCGGGACTACCCTGAGGAACGAGCAGTACTTC. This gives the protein CASSSGTTLRNEQYF.

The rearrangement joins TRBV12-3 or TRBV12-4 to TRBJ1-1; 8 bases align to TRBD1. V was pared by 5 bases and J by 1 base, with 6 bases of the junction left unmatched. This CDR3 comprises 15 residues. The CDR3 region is CASSRTGSPNTEAFF. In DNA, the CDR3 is TGTGCCAGCAGTCGGACAGGGTCCCCGAACACTGAAGCTTTCTTT.

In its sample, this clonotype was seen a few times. The CDR3 here is CASSRGTGRVPTQYF. The CDR3 DNA reads as TGTGCCAGCAGCCGGGGAACCGGAAGGGTACCCACGCAGTATTTT. The J gene is TRBJ2-3, the V gene TRBV7-2; possibly TRBD2 for D (5 bases). The length of the CDR3 is 15 residues. Germline V gene sequence: CDR1 SGHTA, CDR2 FQGNSA. The V and J ends lost 5 bases and 9 bases respectively, with 21 bases between them.

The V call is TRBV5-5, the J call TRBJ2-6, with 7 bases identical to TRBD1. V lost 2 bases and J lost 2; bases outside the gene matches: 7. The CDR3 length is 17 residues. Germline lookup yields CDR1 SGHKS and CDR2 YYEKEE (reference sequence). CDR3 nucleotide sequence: TGTGCCAGCAGCTTACAAGACAGGGCGACTGGGGCCAACGTCCTGACTTTC. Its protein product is CASSLQDRATGANVLTF.

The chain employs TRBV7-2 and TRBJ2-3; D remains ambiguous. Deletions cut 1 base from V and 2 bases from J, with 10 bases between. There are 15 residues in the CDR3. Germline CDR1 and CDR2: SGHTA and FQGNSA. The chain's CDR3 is CASSLGSIFTDTQYF. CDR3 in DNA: TGTGCCAGCAGCTTAGGGTCAATCTTCACAGATACGCAGTATTTT. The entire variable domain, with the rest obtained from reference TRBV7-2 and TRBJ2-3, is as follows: GAGVSQSPSNKVTEKGKDVELRCDPISGHTALYWYRQSLGQGLEFLIYFQGNSAPDKSGLPSDRFSAERTGGSVSTLTIQRTQQEDSAVYLCASSLGSIFTDTQYFGPGTRLTVL.

The CDR3 loop reads CASSERISWGNEQFF. The CDR3 bases are TGTGCCAGCAGCGAACGGATCTCATGGGGGAATGAGCAGTTCTTC. The chain links TRBV9 to TRBJ2-1; D could derive from TRBD1 or TRBD2 (5 bases each). V was cut by 3 bases and J by 7 bases, with 17 bases left in between. This CDR3 contains 15 residues. Looked up from germline, CDR1 is SGDLS and CDR2 is YYNGEE.

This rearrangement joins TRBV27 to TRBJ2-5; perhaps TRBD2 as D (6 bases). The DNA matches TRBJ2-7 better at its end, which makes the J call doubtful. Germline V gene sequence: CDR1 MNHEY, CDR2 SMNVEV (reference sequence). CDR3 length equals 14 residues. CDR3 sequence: CASSSGGRAYEQYF. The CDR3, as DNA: TGTGCCAGCAGTTCCGGGGGTCGCGCCTACGAGCAGTACTTC.

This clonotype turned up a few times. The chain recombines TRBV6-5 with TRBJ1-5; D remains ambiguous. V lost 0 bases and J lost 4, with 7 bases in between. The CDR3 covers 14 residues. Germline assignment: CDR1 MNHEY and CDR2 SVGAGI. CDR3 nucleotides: TGTGCCAGCAGTTACTCGACTGGGAATCAGCCCCAGCATTTT. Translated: CASSYSTGNQPQHF.

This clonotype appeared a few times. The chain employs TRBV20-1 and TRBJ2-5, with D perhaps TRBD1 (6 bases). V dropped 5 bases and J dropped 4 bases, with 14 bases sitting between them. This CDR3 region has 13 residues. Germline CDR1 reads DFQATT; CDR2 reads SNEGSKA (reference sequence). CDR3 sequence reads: CSAPRTELETQYF. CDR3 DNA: TGCAGTGCTCCCCGGACAGAGCTAGAGACCCAGTACTTC.

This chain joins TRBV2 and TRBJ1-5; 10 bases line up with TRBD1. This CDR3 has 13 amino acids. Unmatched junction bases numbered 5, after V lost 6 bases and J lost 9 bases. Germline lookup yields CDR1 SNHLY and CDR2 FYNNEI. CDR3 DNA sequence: TGTGCCAGCAGAGGACAGGGGGAAGGGCCCCAGCATTTT. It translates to CASRGQGEGPQHF.

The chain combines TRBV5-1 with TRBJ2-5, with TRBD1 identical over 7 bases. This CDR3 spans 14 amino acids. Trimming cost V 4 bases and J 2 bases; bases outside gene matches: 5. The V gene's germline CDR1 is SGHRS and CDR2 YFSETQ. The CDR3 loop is CASSPTQGQETQYF. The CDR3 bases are TGCGCCAGCAGCCCAACACAGGGGCAAGAGACCCAGTACTTC.

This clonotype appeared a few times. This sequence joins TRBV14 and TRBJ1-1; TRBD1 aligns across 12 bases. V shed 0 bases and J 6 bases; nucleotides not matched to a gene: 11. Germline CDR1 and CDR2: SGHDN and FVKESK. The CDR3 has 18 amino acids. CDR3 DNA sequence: TGTGCCAGCAGCCAAGATATGTGGGACAGGGGGCGCGTGGCTGAAGCTTTCTTT. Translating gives CASSQDMWDRGRVAEAFF.

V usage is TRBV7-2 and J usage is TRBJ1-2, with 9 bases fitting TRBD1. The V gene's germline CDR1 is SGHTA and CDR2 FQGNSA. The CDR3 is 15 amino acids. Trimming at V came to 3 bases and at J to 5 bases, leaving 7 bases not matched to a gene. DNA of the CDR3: TGTGCCAGCAGCTTTTTTGGGACAGGGATATATGGCTACACCTTC. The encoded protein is CASSFFGTGIYGYTF.

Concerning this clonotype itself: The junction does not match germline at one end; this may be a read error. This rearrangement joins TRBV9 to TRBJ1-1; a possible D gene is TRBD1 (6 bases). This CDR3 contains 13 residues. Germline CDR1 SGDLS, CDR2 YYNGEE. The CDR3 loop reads CASGVEGVTEAFF. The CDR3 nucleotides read TGTGCCAGCGGCGTAGAGGGGGTAACTGAAGCTTTCTTT.

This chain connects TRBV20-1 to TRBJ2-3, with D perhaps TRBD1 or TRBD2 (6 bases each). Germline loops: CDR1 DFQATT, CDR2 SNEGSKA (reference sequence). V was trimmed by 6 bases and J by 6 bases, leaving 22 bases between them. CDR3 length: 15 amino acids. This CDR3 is CSAINWGAAVDTQYF. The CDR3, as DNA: TGCAGTGCCATTAATTGGGGGGCCGCAGTGGATACGCAGTATTTT.

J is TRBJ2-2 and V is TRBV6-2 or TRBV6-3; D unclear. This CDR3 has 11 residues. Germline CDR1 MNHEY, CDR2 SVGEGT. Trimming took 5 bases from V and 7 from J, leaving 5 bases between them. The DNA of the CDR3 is TGTGCCAGCAGTATAAGCGGGGAGCTGTTTTTT. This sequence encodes CASSISGELFF.

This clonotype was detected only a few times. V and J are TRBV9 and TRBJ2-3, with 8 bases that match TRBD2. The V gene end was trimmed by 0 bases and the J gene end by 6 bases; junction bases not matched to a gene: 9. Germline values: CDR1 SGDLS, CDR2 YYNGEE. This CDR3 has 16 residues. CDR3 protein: CASSVGNLAGRDTQYF. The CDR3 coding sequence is TGTGCCAGCAGCGTAGGAAATCTAGCGGGCCGGGATACGCAGTATTTT.